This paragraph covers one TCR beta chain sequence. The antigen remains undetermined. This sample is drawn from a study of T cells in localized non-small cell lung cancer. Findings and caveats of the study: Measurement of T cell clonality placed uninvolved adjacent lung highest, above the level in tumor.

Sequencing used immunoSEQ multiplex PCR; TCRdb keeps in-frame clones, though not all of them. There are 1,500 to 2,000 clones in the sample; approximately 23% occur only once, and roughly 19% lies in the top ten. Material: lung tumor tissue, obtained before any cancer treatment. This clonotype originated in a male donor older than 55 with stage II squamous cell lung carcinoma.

The CDR3 loop reads CASSFLSGTDTQYF. The DNA of the CDR3 is TGTGCCAGCAGTTTTTTATCAGGCACAGATACGCAGTATTTT. This chain uses TRBV28 with TRBJ2-3, with D hard to call. This CDR3 is built from 14 residues. V lost 3 bases to trimming and J lost 1 base, with 8 bases between them. Germline V gene sequence: CDR1 MDHEN, CDR2 SYDVKM.